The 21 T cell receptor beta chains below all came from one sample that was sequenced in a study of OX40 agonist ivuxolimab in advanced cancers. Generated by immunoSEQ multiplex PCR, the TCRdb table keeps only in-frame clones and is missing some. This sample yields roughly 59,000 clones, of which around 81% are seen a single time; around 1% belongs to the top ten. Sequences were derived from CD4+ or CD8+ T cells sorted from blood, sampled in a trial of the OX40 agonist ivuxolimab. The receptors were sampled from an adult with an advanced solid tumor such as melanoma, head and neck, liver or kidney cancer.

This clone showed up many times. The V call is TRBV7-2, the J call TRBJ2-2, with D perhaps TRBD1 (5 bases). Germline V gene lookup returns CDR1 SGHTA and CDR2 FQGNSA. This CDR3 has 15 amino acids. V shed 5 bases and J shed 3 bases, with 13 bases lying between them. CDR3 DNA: TGTGCCAGCAGCCCCTACAGGCCCGACACCGGGGAGCTGTTTTTT. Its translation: CASSPYRPDTGELFF.

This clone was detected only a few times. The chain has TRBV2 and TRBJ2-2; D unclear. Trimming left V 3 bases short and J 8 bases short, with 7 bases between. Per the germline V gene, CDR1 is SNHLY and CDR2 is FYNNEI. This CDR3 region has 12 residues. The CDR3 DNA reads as TGTGCCAGCAGTGAGAGAGGAGGGGAGCTGTTTTTT. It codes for CASSERGGELFF.

The CDR3 coding sequence is TGTGCCTCCAAGGTCGTTGGCTACACCTTC. Translation: CASKVVGYTF. V is TRBV30 and J is TRBJ1-2; D is undetermined. Germline V gene data show CDR1 as GTSNPN and CDR2 as SVGIG (reference sequence). The CDR3 is 10 residues long. V was cut by 7 bases and J by 7 bases, with 10 bases left in between.

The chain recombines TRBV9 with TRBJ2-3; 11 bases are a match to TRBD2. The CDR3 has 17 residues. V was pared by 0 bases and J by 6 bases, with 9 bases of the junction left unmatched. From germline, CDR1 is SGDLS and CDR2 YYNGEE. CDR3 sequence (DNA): TGTGCCAGCAGCGTAGCGTTAGCGGGGGGGCAAGGGGATACGCAGTATTTT. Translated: CASSVALAGGQGDTQYF.

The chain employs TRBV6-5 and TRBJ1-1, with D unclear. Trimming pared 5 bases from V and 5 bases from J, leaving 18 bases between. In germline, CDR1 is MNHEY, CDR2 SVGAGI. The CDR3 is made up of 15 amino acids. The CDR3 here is CASSLVGHGETEAFF. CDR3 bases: TGTGCCAGCAGTCTGGTAGGGCACGGGGAGACTGAAGCTTTCTTT.

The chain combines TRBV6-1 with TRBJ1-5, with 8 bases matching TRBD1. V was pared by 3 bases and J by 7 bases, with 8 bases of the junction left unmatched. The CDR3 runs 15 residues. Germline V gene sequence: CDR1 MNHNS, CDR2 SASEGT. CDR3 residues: CASSDWQGAGQPQHF. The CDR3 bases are TGTGCCAGCAGTGACTGGCAGGGGGCCGGGCAGCCCCAGCATTTT.

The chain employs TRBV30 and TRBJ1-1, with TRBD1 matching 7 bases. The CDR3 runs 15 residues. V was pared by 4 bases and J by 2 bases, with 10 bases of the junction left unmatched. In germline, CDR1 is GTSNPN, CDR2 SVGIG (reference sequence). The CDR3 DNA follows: TGTGCCTGGAATGGTGGGACAGCCCCCAACACTGAAGCTTTCTTT. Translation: CAWNGGTAPNTEAFF.

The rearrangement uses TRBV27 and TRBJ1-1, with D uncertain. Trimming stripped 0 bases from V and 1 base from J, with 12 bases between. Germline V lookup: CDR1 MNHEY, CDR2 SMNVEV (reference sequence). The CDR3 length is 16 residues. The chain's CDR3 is CASSLSYGGSNTEAFF. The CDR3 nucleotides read TGTGCCAGCAGTTTATCGTACGGCGGCTCGAACACTGAAGCTTTCTTT.

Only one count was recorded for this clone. CDR3 protein: CASSIGASGTLGKLFF. The DNA of the CDR3 is TGTGCCAGTAGTATCGGGGCATCCGGGACCCTGGGGAAACTGTTTTTT. This chain uses TRBV19 with TRBJ1-4; a possible D gene is TRBD1 (5 bases). The CDR3 has 16 residues. Germline V gene sequence: CDR1 LNHDA, CDR2 SQIVND (reference sequence). V was pared by 3 bases and J by 11 bases, with 22 bases between.

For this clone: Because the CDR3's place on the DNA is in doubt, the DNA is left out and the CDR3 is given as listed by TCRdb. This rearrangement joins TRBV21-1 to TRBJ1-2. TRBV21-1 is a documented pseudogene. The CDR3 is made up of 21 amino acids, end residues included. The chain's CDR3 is CASSNSRTPTMATPSVRGMAF.

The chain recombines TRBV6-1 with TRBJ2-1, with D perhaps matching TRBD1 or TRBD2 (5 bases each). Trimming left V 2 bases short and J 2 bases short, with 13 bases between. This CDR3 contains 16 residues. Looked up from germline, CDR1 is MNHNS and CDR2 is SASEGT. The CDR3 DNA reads TGTGCCAGCAGTGAAACAGGTGACTATGCCTACAATGAGCAGTTCTTC. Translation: CASSETGDYAYNEQFF.

This CDR3 reads CASSLGTSGYEQYF. In nucleotides, the CDR3 is TGTGCCAGCAGCTTAGGGACTAGCGGTTACGAGCAGTACTTC. The V call is TRBV11-2, the J call TRBJ2-7; 10 bases map to TRBD2. Germline V gene lookup returns CDR1 SGHAT and CDR2 FQNNGV. This CDR3 comprises 14 residues. V shed 1 base and J 4 bases; nucleotides not matched to a gene: 1.

The CDR3 nucleotides are TGTGCCAGCTCACCCGGCGACAGGGGAAAACTGTTTTTT. This sequence encodes CASSPGDRGKLFF. The chain combines TRBV18 with TRBJ1-4; 8 bases map to TRBD1. This CDR3 spans 13 amino acids. Germline V gene data show CDR1 as KGHSH and CDR2 as LQKENI. Trimming removed 3 bases from V and 10 bases from J; junction bases left unmatched: 4.

CDR3 in DNA: TGTGCCAGCTCACCACCGAACTGGGCGCGCAATGAGCAGTTCTTC. Translating it yields CASSPPNWARNEQFF. J is TRBJ2-1 and V is TRBV18; no firm D call. Trimming removed 0 bases at V and 6 bases at J, with 12 bases between. This CDR3 has 15 amino acids. From germline, CDR1 is KGHSH and CDR2 LQKENI.

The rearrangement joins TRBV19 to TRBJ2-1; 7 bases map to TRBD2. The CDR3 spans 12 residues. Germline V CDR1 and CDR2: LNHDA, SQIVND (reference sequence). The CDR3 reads CARWGGYNEQFF. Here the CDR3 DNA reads TGTGCTAGGTGGGGGGGTTACAATGAGCAGTTCTTC.

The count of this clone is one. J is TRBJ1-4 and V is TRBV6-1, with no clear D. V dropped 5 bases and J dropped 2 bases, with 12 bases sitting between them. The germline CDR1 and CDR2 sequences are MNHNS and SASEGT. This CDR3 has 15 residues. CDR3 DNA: TGTGCCAGCAGTCACAGAAGACATACTAATGAAAAACTGTTTTTT. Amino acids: CASSHRRHTNEKLFF.

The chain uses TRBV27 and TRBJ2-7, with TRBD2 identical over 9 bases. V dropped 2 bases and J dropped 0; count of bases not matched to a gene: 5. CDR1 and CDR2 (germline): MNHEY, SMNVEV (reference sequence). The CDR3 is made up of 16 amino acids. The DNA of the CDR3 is TGTGCCAGCAGTTTACTCAGCGGGGGGAGCTCCTACGAGCAGTACTTC. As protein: CASSLLSGGSSYEQYF.

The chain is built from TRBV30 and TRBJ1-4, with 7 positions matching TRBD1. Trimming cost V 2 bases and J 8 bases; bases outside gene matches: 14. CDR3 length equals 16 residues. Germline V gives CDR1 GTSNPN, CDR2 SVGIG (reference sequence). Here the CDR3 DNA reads TGTGCCTGGAGTATGACAGGGTCGGACCCAGGCGAAAAACTGTTTTTT. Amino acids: CAWSMTGSDPGEKLFF.

The CDR3 reads CASSLTGRGYGYTF. The CDR3 nucleotides read TGTGCCAGCAGCTTAACAGGGCGAGGATATGGCTACACCTTC. The chain combines TRBV7-8 with TRBJ1-2, with a weak D call TRBD1 (6 bases). The CDR3 spans 14 residues. The ends were cut back, 2 bases at V and 5 bases at J, with 12 bases in the middle. Germline V gene lookup returns CDR1 SGHVS and CDR2 FQNEAQ.

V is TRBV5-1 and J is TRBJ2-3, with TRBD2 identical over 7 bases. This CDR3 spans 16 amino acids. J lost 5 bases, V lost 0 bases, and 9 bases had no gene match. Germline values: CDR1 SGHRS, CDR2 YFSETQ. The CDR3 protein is CASSLVGASGIDTQYF. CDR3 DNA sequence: TGCGCCAGCAGCTTGGTTGGGGCTAGCGGAATAGATACGCAGTATTTT.

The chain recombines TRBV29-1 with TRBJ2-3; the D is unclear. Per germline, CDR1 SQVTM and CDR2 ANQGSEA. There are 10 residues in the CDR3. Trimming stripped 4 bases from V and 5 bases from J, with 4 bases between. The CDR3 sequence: CSVGIDTQYF. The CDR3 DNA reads TGCAGCGTTGGAATAGATACGCAGTATTTT.